This T cell receptor beta chain was recorded in a study of siplizumab effects on memory and regulatory T cells. General study findings and limits: Significant reduction of alloreactive sequences traceable to unstimulated CD4+ memory cells was observed with siplizumab. For mappable alloreactive CD4+ clones, the mean Treg-derived fraction was 68.8% with siplizumab and roughly 25% in controls.

A word on this clone: Its antigen is undetermined. This CDR3 is also generated by other DNA sequences in the sample.

TCR templates, roughly 10^5 per sample, were assayed. Assay: immunoSEQ multiplex PCR; the TCRdb copy retains only in-frame clones and omits some. The sample contains around 110,000 clones, approximately 94% of which appear only once. With 0 bases clipped from V and 10 bases from J, the junction kept 12 bases outside the gene matches. The V gene's germline CDR1 is SGDLS and CDR2 YYNGEE. This CDR3 is 17 amino acids long. The clonotype comes from a human donor in good health. The V gene is TRBV9, the J gene TRBJ2-1; 11 bases are a match to TRBD2. Sequencing was done on a sample of non-Treg CD4+ T cells sorted from blood. The DNA of the CDR3 is TGTGCCAGCAGCGTAGAGGCCCTAGCGGGGGGCTCAAGAGAGCAGTTCTTC. Protein sequence: CASSVEALAGGSREQFF.